This paragraph reports one TCR beta chain. Its antigen is not known. The sample originates from a study of early T cells in non-severe SARS-CoV-2 infection. Study as a whole: Sequenced material consisted of bulk RNA (from unsorted whole blood), and chains were unpaired.

Whole-study findings and limits: Reliance on VDJdb matching favored anti-spike CD8 responses; private and CD4 specificities were missed.

Unique molecular identifiers were attached to individual cDNA molecules. TCRdb re-analysed the 5' RACE reads in MiXCR, keeping a single row per CDR3 protein. The sample includes 100,000 or so distinct CDR3 sequences, about 15% of them seen just once. V lost 7 bases and J 3 bases, leaving 22 bases between the germline ends. This CDR3 is 16 amino acids long. CDR1 is LGHDT, CDR2 YNNKEL, per germline (reference sequence). This material consisted of whole blood, taken at baseline. The TCR sequence derives from an adult who was a healthcare worker with PCR-confirmed SARS-CoV-2 infection or an uninfected control (not recorded which). This rearrangement joins TRBV3-1 to TRBJ2-7, with D perhaps assigned TRBD1 or TRBD2 (6 bases each). The CDR3 nucleotides read TGTGCCAGCACTGCCGGGGGACAAATTCGGGACTACGAGCAGTACTTC. Translating it yields CASTAGGQIRDYEQYF.